A single sample gave rise to the 20 T cell receptor beta chains below, sequenced in a study of cytomegalovirus exposure and HLA in healthy donors. Use of 60 Vbeta and 13 Jbeta primers characterized the PCR. Profiling relied on immunoSEQ multiplex PCR, and the TCRdb table lists in-frame clones only, not all of them. The table lists about 190,000 clones, around 87% of them singletons. Sequenced sample: PBMCs. The receptors here all came from a young woman in good health and CMV-seronegative.

The chain links TRBV6-5 to TRBJ2-1; 8 nucleotides align to TRBD2. Trimming removed 4 bases from V and 4 bases from J; junction bases left unmatched: 9. In germline, CDR1 is MNHEY, CDR2 SVGAGI. CDR3 length equals 16 residues. Written as DNA, the CDR3 is TGTGCCAGCAGTTCCGTCGAAATAGCGGGATACAATGAGCAGTTCTTC. This gives the protein CASSSVEIAGYNEQFF.

The CDR3 bases are TGTGCCACCGGGGACAGGGGAAGGACCGGGGAGCTGTTTTTT. This encodes CATGDRGRTGELFF. The genes are TRBV15 and TRBJ2-2, with 10 bases matching TRBD1. V lost 8 bases to trimming and J lost 5 bases; unmatched junction nucleotides: 5. The CDR3 is 14 residues long. Germline V gene sequence: CDR1 LNHNV, CDR2 YYDKDF (reference sequence).

The V and J genes are TRBV30 and TRBJ1-5; D ambiguous. The V end lost 3 bases, the J end lost 1 base, and 4 bases lay between the germline ends. Germline CDR1 and CDR2: GTSNPN and SVGIG (reference sequence). The CDR3 is made up of 12 amino acids. For the CDR3, the DNA is TGTGCCTGGAGCATCAGCAATCAGCCCCAGCATTTT. Translated: CAWSISNQPQHF.

CDR3 loop: CASSSGTGTRQPQHF. The CDR3 nucleotides read TGTGCCAGCAGCAGCGGGACGGGCACGAGGCAGCCCCAGCATTTT. This chain connects TRBV6-5 to TRBJ1-5; D is possibly TRBD1 (5 bases). Trimming pared 6 bases from V and 7 bases from J, leaving 19 bases between. The germline CDR1 and CDR2 sequences are MNHEY and SVGAGI. The CDR3 length is 15 residues.

The rearrangement joins TRBV18 to TRBJ1-2; maybe TRBD1 (5 bases). CDR1 KGHSH and CDR2 LQKENI come from the germline V gene. Trimming shortened V by 1 base and J by 7 bases, and 10 bases separated the two germline ends. CDR3 length: 13 residues. This CDR3 reads CASSPRQGGGYTF. The CDR3 DNA reads as TGTGCCAGCTCACCACGGCAGGGCGGTGGCTACACCTTC.

J is TRBJ2-7 and V is TRBV30, with D perhaps matching TRBD1 (6 bases). Trimming stripped 1 base from V and 2 bases from J, with 24 bases between. Germline V lookup: CDR1 GTSNPN, CDR2 SVGIG (reference sequence). CDR3 size: 18 residues. CDR3 protein: CAWSGISPLDRTPYEQYF. The CDR3 DNA is TGTGCCTGGAGTGGAATCTCCCCTCTCGACAGGACTCCCTACGAGCAGTACTTC.

This chain connects TRBV5-4 to TRBJ2-7; D is perhaps TRBD1 (5 bases). There are 13 residues in the CDR3. From germline, CDR1 is SGHNT and CDR2 YYREEE (reference sequence). The ends were cut back, 2 bases at V and 12 bases at J, with 18 bases in the middle. The CDR3, as DNA: TGTGCCAGCAGCTTTAAAGGCACCGACAGTACGTACTTC. Amino acid sequence: CASSFKGTDSTYF.

The chain links TRBV9 to TRBJ1-6; weak D call: TRBD1 (5 bases). Per germline, CDR1 SGDLS and CDR2 YYNGEE. CDR3 size: 13 residues. Trimming removed 2 bases at V and 10 bases at J, with 10 bases between. The CDR3 spells CASSVGLRSPLHF. The CDR3 DNA reads as TGTGCCAGCAGCGTGGGGCTGAGGTCACCCCTCCACTTT.

The chain is built from TRBV5-1 and TRBJ1-4; D not certain. Trimming removed 5 bases from V and 3 bases from J, with 8 bases in between. The CDR3 runs 13 residues. In germline, CDR1 is SGHRS, CDR2 YFSETQ. For the CDR3, the DNA is TGCGCCAGCAGGGTTGCAGCTAATGAAAAACTGTTTTTT. Translating gives CASRVAANEKLFF.

The rearrangement links TRBV30 to TRBJ1-4; no definite D call. V lost 2 bases, J lost 7 bases, and 5 bases lay in between. Germline V gene lookup returns CDR1 GTSNPN and CDR2 SVGIG (reference sequence). This CDR3 has 11 residues. The CDR3 is CAWSTGEKLFF. DNA for the CDR3: TGTGCCTGGAGTACGGGTGAAAAACTGTTTTTT. The full variable domain, completed using reference TRBV30 and TRBJ1-4, is SQTIHQWPATLVQPVGSPLSLECTVEGTSNPNLYWYRQAAGRGLQLLFYSVGIGQISSEVPQNLSASRPQDRQFILSSKKLLLSDSGFYLCAWSTGEKLFFGSGTQLSVL.

The rearrangement uses TRBV10-3 and TRBJ2-5; 7 positions agree with TRBD1. Germline V gene sequence: CDR1 ENHRY, CDR2 SYGVKD. This CDR3 comprises 14 residues. The V and J ends lost 10 bases and 1 base, in that order; junction bases with no gene match: 9. For the CDR3, the DNA is TGTGCCACCACGTGGGGACAGTCCCAAGAGACCCAGTACTTC. Translating it yields CATTWGQSQETQYF.

The chain has TRBV19 and TRBJ1-2; D not certain. The CDR3 totals 12 residues. The V end lost 7 bases, the J end lost 4 bases, and 10 bases lay between the germline ends. Per germline, CDR1 LNHDA and CDR2 SQIVND (reference sequence). The CDR3 DNA reads as TGTGCCAGTAAAAACAGACCCTATGGCTACACCTTC. Amino acids: CASKNRPYGYTF.

The chain has TRBV11-2 and TRBJ2-5; 7 bases match TRBD2. The DNA end is a closer match to TRBJ2-7, so the J assignment may be wrong. The germline V gene encodes CDR1 SGHAT and CDR2 FQNNGV. The CDR3 is 15 residues long. The CDR3 DNA is TGTGCCAGCAGCTTAGGGGGGGGACGATACTACGAGCAGTACTTC. This codes for CASSLGGGRYYEQYF.

This chain uses TRBV5-4 with TRBJ2-7; weak D call: TRBD2 (6 bases). The ends were cut back, 4 bases at V and 0 bases at J, with 8 bases in the middle. Germline assignment: CDR1 SGHNT and CDR2 YYREEE (reference sequence). The CDR3 spans 13 residues. The CDR3 bases are TGTGCCAGCAGCCCGGGACTCTCCTACGAGCAGTACTTC. This encodes CASSPGLSYEQYF.

The chain couples TRBV28 to TRBJ2-1, with no clear D. Trimming removed 5 bases at V and 4 bases at J, with 6 bases between. CDR3 length: 12 residues. Germline assignment: CDR1 MDHEN and CDR2 SYDVKM. The CDR3: CASSLLYNEQFF. CDR3 coding DNA: TGTGCCAGCAGTCTACTATACAATGAGCAGTTCTTC.

This chain's CDR3 is CASSQDPAGQQQETQYF. The CDR3 nucleotides read TGTGCCAGCAGCCAAGACCCCGCGGGGCAGCAGCAAGAGACCCAGTACTTC. The rearrangement links TRBV4-2 to TRBJ2-5; TRBD2 might be the D (6 bases). This CDR3 comprises 17 residues. V lost 0 bases and J 2 bases, leaving 16 bases between the germline ends. CDR1 is LGHNA, CDR2 YNFKEQ, per germline.

With regard to this clone: A junction end diverges from the germline sequence, so it may reflect a read error. V and J are TRBV25-1 and TRBJ2-7; TRBD2 matches 7 bases. CDR3 length: 14 amino acids. CDR1 and CDR2 from the germline V gene are MGHDK and SYGVNS. CDR3 residues: CASSGGGGGYEQCF. The DNA of the CDR3 is TGTGCCAGCAGTGGGGGGGGTGGAGGGTACGAGCAGTGCTTC.

The V and J genes are TRBV11-1 and TRBJ2-2; 7 nucleotides align to TRBD1. Trimming removed 2 bases from V and 5 bases from J; junction bases left unmatched: 8. Germline V gene sequence: CDR1 SGHAT, CDR2 FQDESV (reference sequence). This CDR3 is 16 amino acids long. The chain's CDR3 is CASSLLRPRGTGELFF. The CDR3, as DNA: TGTGCCAGCAGCTTACTTAGGCCCAGGGGGACCGGGGAGCTGTTTTTT.

This clone was detected once. The chain has TRBV5-1 and TRBJ2-7; 10 positions agree with TRBD2. J gave up 2 bases and V 4 bases, and 6 bases lay outside the gene matches. Germline V gives CDR1 SGHRS, CDR2 YFSETQ. The CDR3 spans 15 residues. DNA of the CDR3: TGCGCCAGCAGCCTAAGGACTAGCGGCACCTACGAGCAGTACTTC. Translation gives CASSLRTSGTYEQYF. The entire variable domain, with the rest obtained from reference TRBV5-1 and TRBJ2-7, is as follows: KAGVTQTPRYLIKTRGQQVTLSCSPISGHRSVSWYQQTPGQGLQFLFEYFSETQRNKGNFPGRFSGRQFSNSRSEMNVSTLELGDSALYLCASSLRTSGTYEQYFGPGTRLTVT.

This clone has only one observation. V usage is TRBV6-5 and J usage is TRBJ2-7; D is perhaps TRBD1 (5 bases). Germline loops: CDR1 MNHEY, CDR2 SVGAGI. V lost 4 bases and J lost 6, with 16 bases in between. CDR3 length equals 14 residues. CDR3 loop: CASSSRQGYREQYF. Written as DNA, the CDR3 is TGTGCCAGCAGTTCCCGGCAGGGCTACCGCGAGCAGTACTTC.